This T cell receptor (beta chain) came from a study of blood T cells in healthy people across ages. Whole-study context: In model experiments, template switching was able to capture about one barcoded beta molecule for every two T cells that were present.

This clonotype occurred many times. The use of a sample-barcoded 5' primer and a J-beta primer mix characterized a second PCR of about 7 to 12 cycles. Every cDNA was tagged by a template-switch adaptor with 12 random nucleotides. One entry per CDR3 protein results from TCRdb running MiXCR on the 5' RACE reads. This table holds some 930,000 distinct CDR3 sequences, about 29% found once. CDR1 is MGHRA, CDR2 YSYEKL, per germline. The CDR3 is made up of 17 amino acids. V shed 0 bases and J shed 4 bases, with 18 bases lying between them. This sample was also put to use in a study of T cells of mothers and their children. As that report states: Several million TCR beta reads per child versus over 8 million per mother.

The sequenced material came from blood. The sequence derives from a woman aged 35 to 49 in good health. This sequence joins TRBV4-1 and TRBJ1-2, with unresolved D. CDR3 bases: TGCGCCAGCAGCCAAGACCGAACCAGTAGGGAGGTCTATGGCTACACCTTC. It translates to CASSQDRTSREVYGYTF.